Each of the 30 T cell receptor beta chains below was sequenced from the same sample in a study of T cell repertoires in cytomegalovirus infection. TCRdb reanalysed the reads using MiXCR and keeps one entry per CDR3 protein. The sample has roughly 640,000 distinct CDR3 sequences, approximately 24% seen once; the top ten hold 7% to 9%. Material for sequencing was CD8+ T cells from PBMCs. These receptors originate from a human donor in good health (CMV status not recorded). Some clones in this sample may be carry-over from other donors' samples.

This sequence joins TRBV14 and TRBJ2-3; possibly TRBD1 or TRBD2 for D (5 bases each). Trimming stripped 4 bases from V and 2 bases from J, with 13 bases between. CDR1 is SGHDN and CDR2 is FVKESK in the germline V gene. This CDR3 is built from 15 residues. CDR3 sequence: CASSPPGRNTDTQYF. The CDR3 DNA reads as TGTGCCAGCAGCCCGCCGGGGCGAAACACAGATACGCAGTATTTT.

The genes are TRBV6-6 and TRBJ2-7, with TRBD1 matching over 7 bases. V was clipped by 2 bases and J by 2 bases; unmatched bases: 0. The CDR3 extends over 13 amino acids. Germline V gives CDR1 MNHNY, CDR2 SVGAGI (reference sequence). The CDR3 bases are TGTGCCAGCAGTTACCAGGGGGCCTACGAGCAGTACTTC. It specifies CASSYQGAYEQYF.

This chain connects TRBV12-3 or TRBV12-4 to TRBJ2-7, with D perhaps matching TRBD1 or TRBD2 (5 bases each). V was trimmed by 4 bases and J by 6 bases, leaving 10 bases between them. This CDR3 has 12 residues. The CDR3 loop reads CASSSGRIEQYF. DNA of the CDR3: TGTGCCAGCAGTTCGGGACGGATCGAGCAGTACTTC.

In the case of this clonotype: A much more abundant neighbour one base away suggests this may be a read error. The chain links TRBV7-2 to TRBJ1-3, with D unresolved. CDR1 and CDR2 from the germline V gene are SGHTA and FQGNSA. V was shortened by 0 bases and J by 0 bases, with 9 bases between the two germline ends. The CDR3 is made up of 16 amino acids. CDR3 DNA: TGTGCCAGCAGCTTAGCGAGTCGGGCCTCTGGAAACACCATATATTTT. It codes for CASSLASRASGNTIYF.

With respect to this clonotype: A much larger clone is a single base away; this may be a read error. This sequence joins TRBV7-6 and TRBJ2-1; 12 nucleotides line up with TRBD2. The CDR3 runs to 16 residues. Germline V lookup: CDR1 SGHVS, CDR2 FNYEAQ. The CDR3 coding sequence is TGTGTCAGCAGCTTAGCAGGGCTAGCGGGGGGGAAAGAGCAGTTCTTC. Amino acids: CVSSLAGLAGGKEQFF.

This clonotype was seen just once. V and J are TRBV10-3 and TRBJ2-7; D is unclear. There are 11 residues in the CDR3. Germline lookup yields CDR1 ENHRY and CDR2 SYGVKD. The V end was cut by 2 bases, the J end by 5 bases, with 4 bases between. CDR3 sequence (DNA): TGTGCCATCAGTGAGGTGGACGAGCAGTACTTC. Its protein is CAISEVDEQYF.

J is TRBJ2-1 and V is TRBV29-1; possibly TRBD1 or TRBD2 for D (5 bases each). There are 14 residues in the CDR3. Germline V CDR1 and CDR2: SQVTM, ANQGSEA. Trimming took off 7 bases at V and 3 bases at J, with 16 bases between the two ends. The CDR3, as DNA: TGCAGCGCCGAAGGTCGGGGCTTCTACAATGAGCAGTTCTTC. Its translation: CSAEGRGFYNEQFF.

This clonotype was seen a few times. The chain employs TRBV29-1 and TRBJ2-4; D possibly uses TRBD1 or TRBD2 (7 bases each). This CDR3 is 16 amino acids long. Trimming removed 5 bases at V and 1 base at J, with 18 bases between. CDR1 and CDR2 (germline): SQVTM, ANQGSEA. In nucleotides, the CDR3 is TGCAGCGTTTGGGGGCCAGGGGGGGGGGCCAAAAACATTCAGTACTTC. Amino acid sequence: CSVWGPGGGAKNIQYF.

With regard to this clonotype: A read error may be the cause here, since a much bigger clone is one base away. DNA of the CDR3: TGTGCCAGCAGCATCGTAGGGGGCGACTATGGCTACACCTTC. This translates into CASSIVGGDYGYTF. V gene TRBV7-6 combines with J gene TRBJ1-2; 7 bases match TRBD1. The CDR3 spans 14 residues. V lost 5 bases, J lost 3 bases, and 6 bases stayed unmatched. Germline loops: CDR1 SGHVS, CDR2 FNYEAQ.

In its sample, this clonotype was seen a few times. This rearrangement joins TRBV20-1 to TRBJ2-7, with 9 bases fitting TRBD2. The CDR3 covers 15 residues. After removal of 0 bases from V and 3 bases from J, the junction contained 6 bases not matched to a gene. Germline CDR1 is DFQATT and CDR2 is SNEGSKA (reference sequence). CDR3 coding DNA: TGCAGTGCTAGAGAGGCTAGCGGGGCTTTCTACGAGCAGTACTTC. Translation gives CSAREASGAFYEQYF.

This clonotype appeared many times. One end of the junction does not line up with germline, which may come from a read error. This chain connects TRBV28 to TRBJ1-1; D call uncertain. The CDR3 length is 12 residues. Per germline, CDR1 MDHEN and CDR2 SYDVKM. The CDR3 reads CASSLFSTEAFF. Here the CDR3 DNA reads TGTGCCAGCAGCTTATTTTCCACTGAAGCTTTCTTT.

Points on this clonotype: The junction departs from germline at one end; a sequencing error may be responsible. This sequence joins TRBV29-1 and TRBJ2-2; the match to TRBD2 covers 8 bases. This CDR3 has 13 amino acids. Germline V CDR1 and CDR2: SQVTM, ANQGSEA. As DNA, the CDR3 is TGCAGCGTTGACGGGGGGGCCGGCGGGGAGCTGTATTTT. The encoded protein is CSVDGGAGGELYF.

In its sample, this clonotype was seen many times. CDR3 sequence (DNA): TGTGCCAGCAGGCCATTCGGCGGGGGGGGCGTCAATGAGCAGTTCTTC. This encodes CASRPFGGGGVNEQFF. V and J are TRBV7-8 and TRBJ2-1; the match to TRBD2 covers 9 bases. The CDR3 sequence is 16 residues long. The J segment lost 6 bases and the V segment lost 6 bases, leaving 12 bases of the junction unmatched. Germline V gene lookup returns CDR1 SGHVS and CDR2 FQNEAQ.

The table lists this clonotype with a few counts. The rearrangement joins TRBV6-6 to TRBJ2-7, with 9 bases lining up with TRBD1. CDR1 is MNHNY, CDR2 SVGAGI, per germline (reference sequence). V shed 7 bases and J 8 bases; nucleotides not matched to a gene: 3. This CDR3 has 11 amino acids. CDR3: CASMTGGQQYV. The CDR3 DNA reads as TGTGCCAGCATGACAGGGGGACAGCAGTACGTC.

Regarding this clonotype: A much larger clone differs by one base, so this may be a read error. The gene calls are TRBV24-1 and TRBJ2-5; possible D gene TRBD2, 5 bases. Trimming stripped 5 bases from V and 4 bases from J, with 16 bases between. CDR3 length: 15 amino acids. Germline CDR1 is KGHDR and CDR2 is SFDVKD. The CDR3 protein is CATSGWADGGETQYF. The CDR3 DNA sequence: TGTGCCACCAGTGGCTGGGCCGACGGAGGAGAGACCCAGTACTTC.

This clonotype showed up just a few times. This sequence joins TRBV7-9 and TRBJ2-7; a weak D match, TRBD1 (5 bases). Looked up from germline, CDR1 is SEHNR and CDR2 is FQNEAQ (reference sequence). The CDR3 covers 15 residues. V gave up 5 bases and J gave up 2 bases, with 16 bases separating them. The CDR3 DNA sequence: TGTGCCAGCAGCCCTTCTTGGACACCAACCTACGAGCAGTACTTC. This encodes CASSPSWTPTYEQYF.

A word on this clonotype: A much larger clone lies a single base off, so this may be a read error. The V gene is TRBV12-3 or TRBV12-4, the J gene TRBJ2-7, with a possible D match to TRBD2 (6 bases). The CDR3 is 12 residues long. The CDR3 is CANSAGRHEQYF. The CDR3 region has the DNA TGTGCCAACAGTGCGGGACGGCACGAGCAGTACTTC.

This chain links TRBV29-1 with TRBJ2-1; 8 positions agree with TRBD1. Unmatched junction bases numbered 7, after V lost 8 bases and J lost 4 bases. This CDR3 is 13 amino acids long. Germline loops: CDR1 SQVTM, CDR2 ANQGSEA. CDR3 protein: CSMGTGPYNEQFF. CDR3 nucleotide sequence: TGCAGCATGGGGACAGGACCATACAATGAGCAGTTCTTC.

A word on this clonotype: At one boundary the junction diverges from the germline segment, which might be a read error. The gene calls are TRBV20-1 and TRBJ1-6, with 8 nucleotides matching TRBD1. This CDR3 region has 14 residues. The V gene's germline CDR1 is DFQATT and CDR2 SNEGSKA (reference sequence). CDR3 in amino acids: CSARTGFGNSHLHF. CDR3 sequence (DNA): TGCAGTGCGCGGACAGGGTTTGGAAATTCACACCTCCACTTT.

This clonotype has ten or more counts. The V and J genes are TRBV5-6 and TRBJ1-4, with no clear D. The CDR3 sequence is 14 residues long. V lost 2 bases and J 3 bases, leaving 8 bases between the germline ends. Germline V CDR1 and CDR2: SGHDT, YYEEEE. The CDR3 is CASSFGRPNEKLFF. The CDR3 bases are TGTGCCAGCAGCTTCGGCCGGCCTAATGAAAAACTGTTTTTT.

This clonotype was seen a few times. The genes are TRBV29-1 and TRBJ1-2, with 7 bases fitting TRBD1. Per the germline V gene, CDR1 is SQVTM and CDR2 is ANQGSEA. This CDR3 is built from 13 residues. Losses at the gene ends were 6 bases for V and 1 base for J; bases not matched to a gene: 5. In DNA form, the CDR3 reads TGCAGCGTCTCCACAGGGGTTAACTATGGCTACACCTTC. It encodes CSVSTGVNYGYTF.

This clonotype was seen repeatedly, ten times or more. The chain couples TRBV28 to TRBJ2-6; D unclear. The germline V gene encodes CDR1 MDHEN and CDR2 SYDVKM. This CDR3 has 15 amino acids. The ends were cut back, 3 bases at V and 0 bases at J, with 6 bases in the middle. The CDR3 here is CASSLTGSGANVLTF. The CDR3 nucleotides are TGTGCCAGCAGTTTGACGGGCTCTGGGGCCAACGTCCTGACTTTC.

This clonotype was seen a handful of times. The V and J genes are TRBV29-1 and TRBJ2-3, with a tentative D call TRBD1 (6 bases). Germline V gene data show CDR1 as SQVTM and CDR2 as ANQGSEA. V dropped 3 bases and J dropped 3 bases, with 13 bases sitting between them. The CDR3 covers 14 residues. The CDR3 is CSVEDWTETDTQYF. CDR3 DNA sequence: TGCAGCGTTGAGGACTGGACAGAAACAGATACGCAGTATTTT.

CDR3: CASSARDSLAYEQYV. The CDR3 nucleotides are TGTGCCAGCAGCGCCCGGGACAGCCTAGCCTACGAGCAGTACGTC. V is TRBV7-9 and J is TRBJ2-7, with 7 positions matching TRBD1. With 5 bases clipped from V and 2 bases from J, the junction kept 9 bases outside the gene matches. The V gene's germline CDR1 is SEHNR and CDR2 FQNEAQ (reference sequence). This CDR3 spans 15 amino acids.

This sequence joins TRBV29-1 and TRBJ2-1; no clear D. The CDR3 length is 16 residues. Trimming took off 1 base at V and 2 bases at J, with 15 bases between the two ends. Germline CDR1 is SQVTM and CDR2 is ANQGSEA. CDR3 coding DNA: TGCAGCGTTGAAGGATTAAGGGCCAATACCTACAATGAGCAGTTCTTC. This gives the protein CSVEGLRANTYNEQFF.

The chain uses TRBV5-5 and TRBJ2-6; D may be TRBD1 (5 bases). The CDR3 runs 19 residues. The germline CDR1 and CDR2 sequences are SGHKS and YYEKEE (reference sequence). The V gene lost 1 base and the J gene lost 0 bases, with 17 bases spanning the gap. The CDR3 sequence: CASSLPERTPSSGANVLTF. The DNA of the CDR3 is TGTGCCAGCAGCTTGCCCGAACGGACACCGAGCTCTGGGGCCAACGTCCTGACTTTC.

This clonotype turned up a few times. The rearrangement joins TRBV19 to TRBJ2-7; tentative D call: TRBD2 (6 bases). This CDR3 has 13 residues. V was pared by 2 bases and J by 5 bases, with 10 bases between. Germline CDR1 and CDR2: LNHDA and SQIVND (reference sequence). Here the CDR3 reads CASSIQPGDEQYV. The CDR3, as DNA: TGTGCCAGTAGTATACAGCCGGGGGACGAGCAGTACGTC.

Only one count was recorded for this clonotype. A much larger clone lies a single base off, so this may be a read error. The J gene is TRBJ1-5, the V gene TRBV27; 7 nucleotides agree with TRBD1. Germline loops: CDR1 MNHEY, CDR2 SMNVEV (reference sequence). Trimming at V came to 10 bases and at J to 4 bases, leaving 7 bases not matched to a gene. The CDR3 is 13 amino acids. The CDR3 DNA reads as TGTGCCACCTCTCTGACAGGGAATCAGCCCCAGCATTTT. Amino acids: CATSLTGNQPQHF.

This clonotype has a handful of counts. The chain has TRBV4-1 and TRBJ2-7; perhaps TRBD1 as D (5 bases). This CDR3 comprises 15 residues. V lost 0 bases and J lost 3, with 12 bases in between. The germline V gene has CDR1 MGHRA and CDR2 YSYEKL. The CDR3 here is CASSQDSGNSYEQYF. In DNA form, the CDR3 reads TGCGCCAGCAGCCAAGATTCAGGGAACAGCTACGAGCAGTACTTC.

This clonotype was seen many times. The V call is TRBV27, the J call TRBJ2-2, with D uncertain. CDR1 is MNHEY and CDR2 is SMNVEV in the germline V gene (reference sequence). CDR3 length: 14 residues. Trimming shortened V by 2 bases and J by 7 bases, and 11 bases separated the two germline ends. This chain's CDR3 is CASSLEADIGELFF. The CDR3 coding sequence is TGTGCCAGCAGTTTAGAGGCAGATATCGGGGAGCTGTTTTTT.